This T cell receptor beta chain is from a study of blood T cell repertoires in COVID-19. Overall study context: Donors in the United States, Italy and Spain gave samples during acute or convalescent COVID-19. The analysed material was cDNA or gDNA that came from T cells, B-cell-depleted T cells, or PBMCs.

As handled by the study authors: Amplifying reference gene primers gave estimates of nucleated cell counts. Clones were read by immunoSEQ multiplex PCR, and TCRdb kept only the in-frame ones, dropping some. Clonal size and the V and J genes are those of that table, whereas D and trimming came from the DNA. The sample has 150,000 to 200,000 clones; 80% to 95% are singletons. This CDR3 is built from 13 residues. Trimming left V 3 bases short and J 4 bases short, with 9 bases between. In germline, CDR1 is LGHNA, CDR2 YNFKEQ. Sequencing was carried out using peripheral blood. The clonotype comes from a man over 45 with acute or convalescent COVID-19. The rearrangement links TRBV4-2 to TRBJ1-2; a weak D match, TRBD1 (6 bases). CDR3 amino acids: CASSQGQVYGYTF. CDR3 sequence (DNA): TGTGCCAGCAGCCAGGGACAAGTCTATGGCTACACCTTC.